This entry features one T cell receptor beta chain sequence. Its specific antigen is unknown. No much larger clone is present one base from it, and per-base qualities are unavailable. Between the V and J ends, shortened by 0 bases and 1 base respectively, the junction contains 6 bases. Taken from cysteine to phenylalanine, the CDR3 has 15 residues. CDR3 DNA is the only sequence kept; it has 45 bases, read in frame from the first base. Per the germline V gene (reference sequence), SSHAT is the CDR1 and FNYEAQ is the CDR2. TCRbeta CDR3 regions were amplified from genomic DNA by means of the immunoSEQ Assay, a bias-controlled multiplex PCR. In the original analysis: Within the assay, amplification of reference gene primers was used to estimate how many nucleated cells each sample contained. Sequence reads were collapsed and filtered to measure the absolute abundance of every unique TCRbeta CDR3 rearrangement. For each sample, productive Simpson clonality was calculated as the square root of Simpson's diversity index across productive rearrangements. TCRdb mirrors the immuneACCESS table, restricted to in-frame sequences. Some clones are absent from its copies; in checked studies, under half trace to an unresolved V gene, and the reason for the others is unknown. The DNA gave D and trimming, while V, J and clone size come from that table. In all, the sample holds about 100,000 clones, and 80% of those were seen once. The ten top clones hold around 30% of the sample.

Whole blood was collected in K2EDTA tubes by collaborating institutions according to the institutions' own protocols. For TCRbeta analysis, collaborators shipped samples as frozen whole blood, isolated PBMCs, or DNA extracted from either of those sample types. These data come from a study of blood T cell repertoires in COVID-19 (dated by TCRdb to 2020 to 2022). Describing the broader study: Collaborator samples came from the United States, Italy and Spain and covered acute and convalescent phases of COVID-19. The samples were drawn from the first 160 participants of the ongoing ImmuneRACE study and from some 1,300 subjects provided by 6 global collaborators. The repertoires were released in a freely available public database meant as a resource for research on the immune response to SARS-CoV-2. Where available, HLA class I and class II types were taken from metadata supplied by the sample provider and were not determined by assay-based typing. The material from the prospective study consisted of cDNA or gDNA derived from T cells, B-cell-depleted T cells, or PBMCs. The dataset comprised deeply sampled blood TCRbeta repertoires from subjects exposed to, actively infected with, or recovered from COVID-19. Nearly every sample came with metadata listing a de-identified subject ID, COVID-19 status, age in years and sex. The study at large found these results: The amount of clinical and demographic metadata varied by source and participant and was provided uncurated.

Recombination linked TRBV7-7 to TRBJ2-2, with the D segment identity uncertain. This sequence was found in a man aged 70-80 years with active or convalescent COVID-19. The sequencing input was peripheral blood. The DNA sequence follows: TGTGCCAGCAGCTTAGCAATCGGGAACACCGGGGAGCTGTTTTTT. Translated, this gives CASSLAIGNTGELFF. Extended through the reference TRBV7-7 and TRBJ2-2 proteins, this CDR3 yields the full variable domain: GAGVSQSPRYKVTKRGQDVTLRCDPISSHATLYWYQQALGQGPEFLTYFNYEAQPDKSGLPSDRFSAERPEGSISTLTIQRTEQRDSAMYRCASSLAIGNTGELFFGEGSRLTVL.